This T cell receptor (beta chain) was found in a study of blood T cell repertoires in COVID-19. In the study overall: Specimens from acute and convalescent COVID-19 originated in the United States, Italy and Spain. T cells, B-cell-depleted T cells, or PBMCs provided the cDNA or gDNA that served as material.

Under the authors' procedure: Using reference gene primer amplification, nucleated cell counts were estimated. The protocol was immunoSEQ multiplex PCR, while the TCRdb copy is restricted to in-frame clones and leaves out a portion. The V and J calls and the clone size are those of that table, but D and trimming were determined from the DNA. The data hold under 250,000 clones, with 81% observed a single time. Study members were between 18 and 89 years old and lived in 24 US regions. The TCR originated in a woman aged 45-65 years with acute COVID-19. Sequenced sample: PBMCs or T cells enriched from blood (not recorded which).

The CDR3 region is CASSFAGQGVYNSPLHF. The DNA for the CDR3 is TGCGCCAGCAGCTTCGCGGGACAGGGAGTTTATAATTCACCCCTCCACTTT. The V call is TRBV5-1, the J call TRBJ1-6; TRBD1 agrees at 9 bases. Germline-derived CDR1 and CDR2 are SGHRS and YFSETQ. The CDR3 totals 17 residues. With 2 bases clipped from V and 4 bases from J, the junction kept 7 bases outside the gene matches.